The rows below give T cell receptor beta chains drawn from one sample of a study of blood T cells in healthy people across ages. A single record per CDR3 protein comes from TCRdb applying MiXCR to the 5' RACE reads. The sample holds around 1,000,000 distinct CDR3 sequences, approximately 26% seen once. The sample was also reused in another study, on T cells of mothers and their children.

Sample: blood. Receptor source: a girl aged 2-10 years in good health. Each CDR3 is given with its conserved first and last residue. A D gene is named only where the DNA matches it firmly. Size tells how often a clone was seen (once, few, many) or the class of an expanded clone, and some rows leave it out.

J,size,length,D,V,CDR3,DNA
TRBJ2-7,NA,15,TRBD2,TRBV7-3,CASSLNSGGSYEQYF,TGTGCCAGCAGCTTAAATAGCGGGGGTTCCTACGAGCAGTACTTC
TRBJ1-2,once,13,TRBD1,TRBV20-1,CSAHRTGDNGYTF,TGCAGTGCTCATAGGACAGGGGATAATGGCTACACCTTC
TRBJ2-3,NA,13,NA,TRBV20-1,CSAQRTHTDTQYF,TGCAGTGCACAGCGGACCCACACAGATACGCAGTATTTT
TRBJ2-5,NA,15,NA,TRBV7-8,CASSLVGNLEETQYF,TGTGCCAGCAGCTTAGTAGGGAATCTGGAGGAGACCCAGTACTTC
TRBJ2-3,NA,14,NA,TRBV28,CASTIGSSTDTQYF,TGTGCCAGCACTATTGGGTCATCCACAGATACGCAGTATTTT
TRBJ2-1,NA,16,NA,TRBV6-5,CASSYDSRGVYNEQFF,TGTGCCAGCAGTTACGATTCGAGGGGTGTTTACAATGAGCAGTTCTTC
TRBJ1-3,few,15,NA,TRBV7-2,CASSSTLGGGDTIYF,TGTGCCAGCAGCTCAACATTGGGGGGAGGGGACACCATATATTTT
TRBJ2-1,NA,13,NA,TRBV9,CASSAPIGDEQFF,TGTGCCAGCAGCGCACCTATAGGGGATGAGCAGTTCTTC
TRBJ2-1,few,13,NA,TRBV20-1,CSASVEIYNEQFF,TGCAGTGCTAGTGTGGAGATCTACAATGAGCAGTTCTTC
TRBJ2-1,NA,14,NA,TRBV2,CASTQRGAGNEQFF,TGTGCCAGCACTCAGAGGGGGGCTGGCAATGAGCAGTTCTTC
TRBJ2-1,few,15,NA,TRBV2,CVSSETGTPYNEQFF,TGTGTCAGCAGTGAGACAGGTACCCCTTACAATGAGCAGTTCTTC
TRBJ2-4,NA,15,NA,TRBV12-3/TRBV12-4,CASSPRDLAKNIQYF,TGTGCCAGCAGCCCAAGAGATTTAGCCAAAAACATTCAGTACTTC
TRBJ2-7,NA,15,TRBD1,TRBV20-1,CSARARTGATYEQYF,TGCAGTGCTAGAGCCCGGACAGGGGCTACCTACGAGCAGTACTTC
TRBJ2-5,NA,14,NA,TRBV12-3/TRBV12-4,CASRQQGSQETQYF,TGTGCCAGCCGACAACAGGGTTCCCAAGAGACCCAGTACTTC
TRBJ2-1,NA,14,TRBD2,TRBV20-1,CSALPGLGTNEQFF,TGCAGTGCTTTACCGGGACTAGGAACTAATGAGCAGTTCTTC
TRBJ1-5,NA,16,TRBD1,TRBV12-3/TRBV12-4,CASSRWEGAVNQPQHF,TGTGCCAGCAGTCGCTGGGAGGGGGCCGTCAATCAGCCCCAGCATTTT
TRBJ2-7,NA,13,NA,TRBV12-5,CASGFGGSYEQYF,TGTGCTAGTGGTTTCGGGGGTTCCTACGAGCAGTACTTC
TRBJ2-7,NA,13,TRBD1,TRBV24-1,CATSDLQGGEQYF,TGTGCCACCAGTGATTTACAGGGGGGCGAGCAGTACTTC
TRBJ2-3,NA,19,TRBD2,TRBV7-7,CASSLKRTSGGLYTDTQYF,TGTGCTAGCAGCTTAAAACGCACTAGCGGGGGGCTATACACAGATACGCAGTATTTT
TRBJ2-7,NA,13,NA,TRBV29-1,CSVVPGTSYEQYF,TGCAGCGTTGTACCAGGAACTTCCTACGAGCAGTACTTC